The 8 T cell receptor beta chains in this list originate from one sample, sequenced in a study of cytomegalovirus exposure and HLA in healthy donors. PCR primers comprised 60 Vbeta and 13 Jbeta primers. This table comes from immunoSEQ multiplex PCR, and its TCRdb copy is limited to in-frame clones, with some not included. This repertoire shows about 190,000 clones, about 90% found once; its top ten account for around 1.2%. The sequenced sample was PBMCs. Receptors were obtained from a man aged 25-45 years in good health and CMV-seronegative.

The rearrangement links TRBV28 to TRBJ1-2; tentatively, D is TRBD1 (6 bases). Germline CDR1 is MDHEN and CDR2 is SYDVKM. The V end was cut by 6 bases, the J end by 3 bases, with 11 bases between. The CDR3 is 13 amino acids. CDR3 sequence reads: CASSSTGYYGYTF. Written as DNA, the CDR3 is TGTGCCAGCAGCTCTACAGGGTACTATGGCTACACCTTC.

This clone came up a few times. The chain combines TRBV5-1 with TRBJ2-7, with 7 bases fitting TRBD1. The CDR3 is 15 amino acids. Germline loops: CDR1 SGHRS, CDR2 YFSETQ. The V and J ends lost 3 bases and 6 bases, in that order; junction bases with no gene match: 12. This chain's CDR3 is CASSSNRGSKVEQYF. The CDR3 DNA sequence: TGCGCCAGCAGCTCTAACAGGGGTAGTAAAGTCGAGCAGTACTTC.

This chain links TRBV5-8 with TRBJ1-2, with D unresolved. Germline assignment: CDR1 SGHTS and CDR2 YDEGEE. V was clipped by 2 bases and J by 8 bases, with 16 bases between them. This CDR3 is 14 amino acids long. The CDR3 region is CASSFSRYLGGYTF. Here the CDR3 DNA reads TGTGCCAGCAGCTTTTCCAGATATCTCGGGGGCTACACCTTC.

The chain recombines TRBV29-1 with TRBJ2-3, with TRBD2 matching 8 bases. Germline V lookup: CDR1 SQVTM, CDR2 ANQGSEA. The CDR3 has 15 amino acids. J lost 5 bases, V lost 3 bases, and 10 bases had no gene match. CDR3 sequence: CSVEVGSAGGDTQYF. The CDR3 DNA follows: TGCAGCGTTGAGGTCGGTAGCGCGGGGGGAGATACGCAGTATTTT.

The chain employs TRBV4-1 and TRBJ2-2, with TRBD2 matching 7 bases. The junction had 4 bases not matched to a gene; V was cut back by 4 bases and J by 5 bases. Germline V CDR1 and CDR2: MGHRA, YSYEKL. The CDR3 is 14 residues long. The CDR3 spells CASSLGGRTGELFF. The DNA of the CDR3 is TGCGCCAGCAGCCTCGGGGGGAGGACCGGGGAGCTGTTTTTT.

As for this clone: At one end, the junction sequence differs from germline, possibly due to a read error. The rearrangement uses TRBV27 and TRBJ2-5; weak D call: TRBD2 (7 bases). The CDR3 spans 16 residues. Germline CDR1 and CDR2: MNHEY and SMNVEV (reference sequence). DNA of the CDR3: TGTGCCAGCAGTTTAATCGGGGGGCAGGACCACGAGACCCAGTACTTC. Its translation is CASSLIGGQDHETQYF.

The CDR3 coding sequence is TGTGCCAGCAGCTTCCCGGGACTAGGCAGCTCTGGGGCCAACGTCCTGACTTTC. Residues: CASSFPGLGSSGANVLTF. The V call is TRBV5-4, the J call TRBJ2-6; 8 positions match TRBD2. Trimming removed 2 bases from V and 0 bases from J; junction bases left unmatched: 7. Per germline, CDR1 SGHNT and CDR2 YYREEE (reference sequence). CDR3 length equals 18 residues.

Concerning this clone: Relative to the germline gene, one junction end is altered; a read error may explain this. Here the CDR3 DNA reads TGTGCTAGCAGCCCCGGGGAGGGTCAGCCCCAGCATTTT. Translated: CASSPGEGQPQHF. This chain uses TRBV7-7 with TRBJ1-5, with D unresolved. This CDR3 has 13 residues. Per germline, CDR1 SSHAT and CDR2 FNYEAQ (reference sequence). The variable domain in full, with the rest retrieved from reference TRBV7-7 and TRBJ1-5, is GAGVSQSPRYKVTKRGQDVTLRCDPISSHATLYWYQQALGQGPEFLTYFNYEAQPDKSGLPSDRFSAERPEGSISTLTIQRTEQRDSAMYRCASSPGEGQPQHFGDGTRLSIL.